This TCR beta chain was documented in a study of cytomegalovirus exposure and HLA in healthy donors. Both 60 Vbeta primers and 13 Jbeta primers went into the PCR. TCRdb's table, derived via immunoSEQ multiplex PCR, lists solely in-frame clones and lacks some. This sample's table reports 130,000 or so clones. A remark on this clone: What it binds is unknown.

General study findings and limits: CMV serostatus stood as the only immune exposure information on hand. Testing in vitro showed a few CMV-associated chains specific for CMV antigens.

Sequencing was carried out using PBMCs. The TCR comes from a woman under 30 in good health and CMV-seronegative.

CDR3 in amino acids: CAWSPSDTQYF. CDR3 sequence (DNA): TGTGCCTGGAGCCCGAGTGATACGCAGTATTTT. The chain employs TRBV30 and TRBJ2-3; D gene uncertain. CDR3 length: 11 residues. Per germline, CDR1 GTSNPN and CDR2 SVGIG (reference sequence). The germline V and J ends were trimmed by 3 bases and 6 bases, with 7 bases remaining between them.